The T cell receptor beta chain under discussion was sequenced for a study of technical replicates of blood from a handful of donors (TCRdb year 2017). CDR1 and CDR2, looked up from the germline V gene, are SQVTM and ANQGSEA. A distance of 18 bases separates the germline ends of V and J, which lose 7 bases and 6 bases respectively. The CDR3 has 13 amino acids, counting the end cysteine and phenylalanine. Just CDR3 DNA is preserved here, 39 bases in frame from base 1. To note about this clone: No antigen is known for it. The record has no base qualities; no much larger clone is one base away.

Library generation was performed with the immunoSEQ multiplex PCR assay. TCRdb provides this immuneACCESS table in a form limited to in-frame rearrangements. Some clones are lacking; in checked studies, under half of them reflect an unresolved V gene, and why the rest are absent is not known. This sample has 50,000 to 70,000 clones in its table, and 80% to 95% of those were observed once. The ten largest clones take up less than 5% of the sample. Sequenced sample: PBMCs. The sequence was collected from a human donor in good health. Some clones in this sample may be carry-over from other donors' samples. The chain employs TRBV29-1 and TRBJ1-2, and possibly TRBD1, on 6 matching bases. The bases read TGCAGCGCGCTGGTAGGGGGGGCCGATGGCTACACCTTC. Its protein reads: CSALVGGADGYTF.